This entry concerns a single T cell receptor beta chain. At least 7 million PBMCs were isolated per sample. Germline V gene data show CDR1 as DFQATT and CDR2 as SNEGSKA (reference sequence). Trimming at V came to 2 bases and at J to 4 bases, leaving 5 bases not matched to a gene. This CDR3 comprises 14 residues. The use of a sample-barcoded 5' primer and a J-beta primer mix characterized a second PCR of 7 to 11 cycles. Every cDNA was tagged by a template-switch adaptor with 12 random nucleotides. TCRdb processed the 5' RACE reads anew with MiXCR; each CDR3 protein has one entry. This table has 1.5 million or so distinct CDR3 sequences, approximately 40% appearing once. The entry originates in a study of blood T cells in healthy people across ages.

The sequenced sample consisted of blood. This TCR came from a woman younger than 30 in good health. J is TRBJ2-7 and V is TRBV20-1, with TRBD1 identical over 10 bases. The CDR3 spells CSARLGQGTYEQYF. The DNA of the CDR3 is TGCAGTGCTAGACTGGGACAGGGGACGTACGAGCAGTACTTC.